Reported below is one T cell receptor beta chain. What it recognizes is unknown. Using unique molecular identifiers, the investigators prepared the TCRbeta library. TCRdb analysed the PCR reads with MiXCR anew, one entry per CDR3 protein. The data show about 540,000 distinct CDR3 sequences, around 27% seen once. This record belongs to a study of T-cell reconstitution after alpha-beta-depleted transplantation in children. General study findings and limits: Two months or so post-transplant, alpha-beta T cells reportedly derived from several hundred expanded graft clones. Newly made T cells mostly supplied T-cell counts and diversity one year after transplant.

V gave up 0 bases and J gave up 6 bases, with 17 bases separating them. The CDR3 length is 15 residues. The germline V gene has CDR1 DFQATT and CDR2 SNEGSKA (reference sequence). The receptor's source is a boy under three years old with Wiskott-Aldrich syndrome, due to receive a stem cell transplant. This chain connects TRBV20-1 to TRBJ2-5; TRBD2 might be the D (6 bases). The source was PBMCs, collected before TCRalphabeta/CD19-depleted stem cell transplant. Written as DNA, the CDR3 is TGCAGTGCTAGAGAATGGGGCGGGATCGTGAAGACCCAGTACTTC. This encodes CSAREWGGIVKTQYF.